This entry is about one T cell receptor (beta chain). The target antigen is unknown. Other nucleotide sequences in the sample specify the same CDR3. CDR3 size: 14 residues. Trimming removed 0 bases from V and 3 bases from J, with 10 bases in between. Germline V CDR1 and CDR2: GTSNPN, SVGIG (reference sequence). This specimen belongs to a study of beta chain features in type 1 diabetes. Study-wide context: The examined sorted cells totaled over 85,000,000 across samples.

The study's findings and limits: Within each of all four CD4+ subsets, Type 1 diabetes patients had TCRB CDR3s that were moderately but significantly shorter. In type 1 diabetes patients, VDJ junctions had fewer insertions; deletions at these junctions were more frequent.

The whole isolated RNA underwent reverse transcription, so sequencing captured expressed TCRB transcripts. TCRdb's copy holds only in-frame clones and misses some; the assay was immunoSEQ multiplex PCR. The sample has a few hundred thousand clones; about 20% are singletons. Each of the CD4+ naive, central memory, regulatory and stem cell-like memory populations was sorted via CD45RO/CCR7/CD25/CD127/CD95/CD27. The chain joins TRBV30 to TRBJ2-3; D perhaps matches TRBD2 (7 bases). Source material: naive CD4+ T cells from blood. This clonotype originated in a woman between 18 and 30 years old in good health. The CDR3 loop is CAWSVQGGTDTQYF. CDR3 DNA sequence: TGTGCCTGGAGTGTACAGGGAGGGACAGATACGCAGTATTTT.